These 32 T cell receptor beta chains were all obtained from the same sample, sequenced in a study of T cells after yellow fever vaccination. One entry per CDR3 protein, called by TCRdb with MiXCR from the 5' RACE reads. The table shows about 240,000 distinct CDR3 sequences, with 6.9% occurring only once. The sample in question was CD4+ T cells sorted from PBMCs, obtained 15 days after the yellow fever booster vaccination. These receptors were obtained from a man between 25 and 39 years old who received the YFV17D yellow fever vaccine.

This clonotype was observed a few times. The V and J genes are TRBV12-3 or TRBV12-4 and TRBJ1-5, with 10 bases that match TRBD1. The ends lost 7 bases at V and 4 bases at J; junction bases unmatched: 10. The CDR3 has 16 residues. CDR3 protein: CASTTRGTGENQPQHF. For the CDR3, the DNA is TGTGCCAGCACCACTCGCGGGACAGGGGAGAATCAGCCCCAGCATTTT.

V usage is TRBV30 and J usage is TRBJ2-5; 9 bases align to TRBD1. The V gene's germline CDR1 is GTSNPN and CDR2 SVGIG (reference sequence). J was trimmed by 6 bases and V by 3 bases; bases with no gene match: 11. The CDR3 totals 15 residues. The CDR3 spells CAWSLGQGGLKTQYF. Here the CDR3 DNA reads TGTGCCTGGAGCTTGGGACAGGGTGGTTTAAAGACCCAGTACTTC.

This clonotype has ten or more counts. This chain connects TRBV7-2 to TRBJ2-1; 11 positions match TRBD2. Looked up from germline, CDR1 is SGHTA and CDR2 is FQGNSA. The CDR3 loop spans 17 amino acids. With V trimmed by 4 bases and J by 4 bases, 9 bases remained unmatched. The CDR3 DNA sequence: TGTGCCAGCAGCTCGTACCCTCTAGCGGGAGGTTACAATGAGCAGTTCTTC. The encoded protein is CASSSYPLAGGYNEQFF.

This clonotype was seen ten or more times. The chain links TRBV7-9 to TRBJ2-1; possibly TRBD2 for D (5 bases). The CDR3 sequence is 12 residues long. Trimming pared 1 base from V and 8 bases from J, leaving 6 bases between. Germline loops: CDR1 SEHNR, CDR2 FQNEAQ (reference sequence). This chain's CDR3 is CASSLDGDEQFF. The CDR3 DNA is TGTGCCAGCAGCTTAGACGGGGATGAGCAGTTCTTC.

This clonotype was picked up many times. The chain links TRBV7-2 to TRBJ2-2; D remains ambiguous. CDR3 length equals 13 residues. CDR1 and CDR2 from the germline V gene are SGHTA and FQGNSA. With 0 bases removed from V and 5 bases from J, the gap between germline ends came to 4 bases. CDR3: CASSLALTGELFF. CDR3 nucleotide sequence: TGTGCCAGCAGCTTAGCGCTAACCGGGGAGCTGTTTTTT.

This clonotype has a handful of counts. A junction end diverges from the germline sequence, so it may reflect a read error. The chain carries TRBV9 and TRBJ2-7; 9 nucleotides line up with TRBD2. This CDR3 comprises 11 residues. Germline V gene data show CDR1 as SGDLS and CDR2 as YYNGEE. The CDR3 DNA reads as TGTGCCAGCAGCGATCCGGGACTAGCTCACTTC. Encoded protein: CASSDPGLAHF.

The rearrangement links TRBV14 to TRBJ2-7; no clear D. Per the germline V gene, CDR1 is SGHDN and CDR2 is FVKESK. The CDR3 is 13 amino acids. V lost 1 base, J lost 3 bases, and 7 bases lay in between. For the CDR3, the DNA is TGTGCCAGCAGCCAAGGACACATCTACGAGCAGTACTTC. This codes for CASSQGHIYEQYF.

This clonotype was seen more than once but under ten times. The V and J genes are TRBV7-3 and TRBJ2-1, with unresolved D. CDR1 and CDR2 from the germline V gene are SGHTA and FQGTGA. The CDR3 has 12 amino acids. Trimming left V 4 bases short and J 10 bases short, with 11 bases between. DNA of the CDR3: TGTGCCAGCAGCTCTTCCACGACCGAGCAGTTCTTC. Protein product: CASSSSTTEQFF.

The rearrangement uses TRBV20-1 and TRBJ2-7; TRBD2 matches at 7 bases. The V gene end was trimmed by 7 bases and the J gene end by 2 bases; junction bases not matched to a gene: 11. The CDR3 is made up of 14 amino acids. Germline CDR1 DFQATT, CDR2 SNEGSKA (reference sequence). The CDR3 spells CSVTPTSRTYEQYF. CDR3 nucleotides: TGCAGTGTTACCCCGACTAGCCGAACCTACGAGCAGTACTTC.

This clonotype has only a few counts. The chain is built from TRBV7-2 and TRBJ2-2; 9 bases agree with TRBD1. Germline lookup yields CDR1 SGHTA and CDR2 FQGNSA. V shed 6 bases and J 8 bases; nucleotides not matched to a gene: 10. The CDR3 is made up of 15 amino acids. The CDR3 loop is CASRSGQGFFGELFF. CDR3 DNA sequence: TGTGCCAGCAGGTCGGGACAGGGATTCTTTGGGGAGCTGTTTTTT.

This clonotype appeared a few times. Sequence at one end of the junction differs from germline and may be a read error. The chain links TRBV7-2 to TRBJ2-7, with D possibly matching TRBD2 (6 bases). CDR3 length: 14 residues. Germline CDR1 is SGHTA and CDR2 is FQGNSA. CDR3 DNA: TGTGCCAGCAGCGTAGCGGCGGCCCCCTACGAGCAGTACTTC. It codes for CASSVAAAPYEQYF.

This clonotype was seen more than once but under ten times. CDR3: CAWTPGHNSYEQYF. CDR3 coding DNA: TGTGCCTGGACTCCGGGACACAACTCCTACGAGCAGTACTTC. The rearrangement joins TRBV30 to TRBJ2-7; TRBD1 might be the D (6 bases). The V end lost 4 bases, the J end lost 0 bases, and 13 bases lay between the germline ends. This CDR3 region has 14 residues. From germline, CDR1 is GTSNPN and CDR2 SVGIG (reference sequence). The variable domain in full, with the rest retrieved from reference TRBV30 and TRBJ2-7, is SQTIHQWPATLVQPVGSPLSLECTVEGTSNPNLYWYRQAAGRGLQLLFYSVGIGQISSEVPQNLSASRPQDRQFILSSKKLLLSDSGFYLCAWTPGHNSYEQYFGPGTRLTVT.

This clonotype turned up a few times. This rearrangement joins TRBV30 to TRBJ2-1, with TRBD1 as a possible D gene (5 bases). Trimming left V 4 bases short and J 4 bases short, with 11 bases between. This CDR3 contains 13 residues. Germline loops: CDR1 GTSNPN, CDR2 SVGIG (reference sequence). As DNA, the CDR3 is TGTGCCTGGACCGGACAAATTTACAATGAGCAGTTCTTC. Protein sequence: CAWTGQIYNEQFF.

This clonotype was counted at least ten times. This CDR3 reads CASSLKPGFKLFF. The CDR3 coding sequence is TGTGCCAGCAGCTTGAAACCTGGGTTTAAGCTGTTCTTC. This rearrangement joins TRBV5-8 to TRBJ2-1; D is unresolved. Trimming removed 1 base from V and 15 bases from J, with 17 bases in between. CDR1 is SGHTS and CDR2 is YDEGEE in the germline V gene. This CDR3 has 13 amino acids. Looking up the rest from reference TRBV5-8 and TRBJ2-1 gives the full variable domain: EAGVTQSPTHLIKTRGQQATLRCSPISGHTSVYWYQQALGLGLQFLLWYDEGEERNRGNFPPRFSGRQFPNYSSELNVNALELEDSALYLCASSLKPGFKLFFGPGTRLTVL.

This clonotype has ten or more counts. The chain uses TRBV15 and TRBJ2-1; D unresolved. The CDR3 is 14 amino acids. From germline, CDR1 is LNHNV and CDR2 YYDKDF (reference sequence). The ends were cut back, 2 bases at V and 9 bases at J, with 14 bases in the middle. The CDR3 nucleotides are TGTGCCACCAGCAGATCCCTACTAAGGGTTGAGCAGTTCTTC. Translated: CATSRSLLRVEQFF. Full variable domain (rest looked up from reference TRBV15 and TRBJ2-1): DAMVIQNPRYQVTQFGKPVTLSCSQTLNHNVMYWYQQKSSQAPKLLFHYYDKDFNNEADTPDNFQSRRPNTSFCFLDIRSPGLGDTAMYLCATSRSLLRVEQFFGPGTRLTVL.

This clonotype was observed a few times. The chain combines TRBV11-1 with TRBJ2-5; D gene uncertain. CDR1 and CDR2 from the germline V gene are SGHAT and FQDESV (reference sequence). Trimming pared 1 base from V and 0 bases from J, leaving 3 bases between. This CDR3 has 13 amino acids. CDR3 bases: TGTGCCAGCAGCTTAGACTACCAAGAGACCCAGTACTTC. This translates into CASSLDYQETQYF.

This clonotype appeared many times. V gene TRBV20-1 combines with J gene TRBJ2-7; tentatively, D is TRBD1 (6 bases). Trimming stripped 3 bases from V and 2 bases from J, with 11 bases between. The length of the CDR3 is 13 residues. Looked up from germline, CDR1 is DFQATT and CDR2 is SNEGSKA (reference sequence). The chain's CDR3 is CSASHGTTYEQYF. The CDR3 nucleotides are TGCAGTGCTAGCCACGGGACAACCTACGAGCAGTACTTC.

This clonotype came up a few times. The V call is TRBV7-3, the J call TRBJ2-1; TRBD1 agrees at 8 bases. From germline, CDR1 is SGHTA and CDR2 FQGTGA. After removal of 5 bases from V and 4 bases from J, the junction contained 7 bases not matched to a gene. CDR3 size: 15 residues. The CDR3 here is CASSPLGQDYNEQFF. The DNA for the CDR3 is TGTGCCAGCAGCCCCCTGGGACAGGATTACAATGAGCAGTTCTTC.

This clonotype has a count of ten or more. The chain links TRBV29-1 to TRBJ2-7; 10 bases map to TRBD2. V lost 6 bases, J lost 4 bases, and 3 bases stayed unmatched. The CDR3 sequence is 12 residues long. Germline values: CDR1 SQVTM, CDR2 ANQGSEA. CDR3 DNA: TGCAGCGTAGCGGGAGGGAAGTACGAGCAGTACTTC. This gives the protein CSVAGGKYEQYF.

This clonotype was picked up a small number of times. The CDR3 loop is CATKDRYTGELFF. CDR3 nucleotide sequence: TGTGCCACCAAAGACAGGTACACCGGGGAGCTGTTTTTT. V usage is TRBV24-1 and J usage is TRBJ2-2; TRBD1 might be the D (6 bases). V lost 8 bases to trimming and J lost 3 bases, with 9 bases between them. Germline CDR1 KGHDR, CDR2 SFDVKD. The CDR3 spans 13 residues.

V and J are TRBV19 and TRBJ2-3, with unresolved D. The CDR3 length is 11 residues. V was pared by 4 bases and J by 4 bases, with 3 bases between. Germline-derived CDR1 and CDR2 are LNHDA and SQIVND (reference sequence). Here the CDR3 reads CASSKADTQYF. The CDR3 nucleotides read TGTGCCAGTAGTAAGGCAGATACGCAGTATTTT.

This clonotype was picked up many times. The chain carries TRBV5-5 and TRBJ2-1, with D perhaps matching TRBD2 (6 bases). The CDR3 covers 17 residues. Germline CDR1 SGHKS, CDR2 YYEKEE (reference sequence). V was shortened by 0 bases and J by 0 bases, with 13 bases between the two germline ends. The CDR3 DNA reads TGTGCCAGCAGCTTGGCCCTCGCGGGAAGCTCCTACAATGAGCAGTTCTTC. Protein sequence: CASSLALAGSSYNEQFF.

This clonotype was counted only a few times. The chain carries TRBV3-1 and TRBJ1-1; D unresolved. V dropped 0 bases and J dropped 4 bases, with 6 bases sitting between them. Germline V lookup: CDR1 LGHDT, CDR2 YNNKEL (reference sequence). This CDR3 is 13 amino acids long. The DNA of the CDR3 is TGTGCCAGCAGCCAAGACTACAGCACTGAAGCTTTCTTT. Its translation is CASSQDYSTEAFF. The whole variable domain, remainder taken from reference TRBV3-1 and TRBJ1-1, is DTAVSQTPKYLVTQMGNDKSIKCEQNLGHDTMYWYKQDSKKFLKIMFSYNNKELIINETVPNRFSPKSPDKAHLNLHINSLELGDSAVYFCASSQDYSTEAFFGQGTRLTVV.

The table lists this clonotype with many counts. The CDR3 DNA reads as TGCAGTGCTAGAGGGGGCCTGGCTAGCGGCTACGAGCAGTACTTC. Translated, it gives CSARGGLASGYEQYF. V gene TRBV20-1 combines with J gene TRBJ2-7; the match to TRBD2 covers 7 bases. CDR1 and CDR2 (germline): DFQATT, SNEGSKA (reference sequence). Losses at the gene ends were 1 base for V and 3 bases for J; bases not matched to a gene: 9. The CDR3 loop spans 15 amino acids.

This clonotype was seen a few times. The final CDR3 position lacks the conserved phenylalanine or tryptophan, pointing to a likely read error. It is unclear where the CDR3 begins or ends on the DNA, so no DNA is shown, and the CDR3 is as TCRdb lists it. The chain joins TRBV7-2 to TRBJ1-2. From germline, CDR1 is SGHTA and CDR2 FQGNSA. The CDR3 sequence runs 8 residues, both termini included. CDR3 protein: CASSSAGV.

Written as DNA, the CDR3 is TGTGCCAGCAGCCCACGTGGGACTAGCGGGATAATCACCGGGGAGCTGTTTTTT. Translated: CASSPRGTSGIITGELFF. J is TRBJ2-2 and V is TRBV7-6, with 13 bases lining up with TRBD2. The CDR3 consists of 18 residues. V gave up 5 bases and J gave up 4 bases; unmatched junction bases: 10. CDR1 and CDR2 (germline): SGHVS, FNYEAQ.

This chain joins TRBV15 and TRBJ1-1, with D possibly TRBD1 on 5 matching bases. CDR3 length: 15 residues. Trimming removed 0 bases at V and 1 base at J, with 9 bases between. Germline V gives CDR1 LNHNV, CDR2 YYDKDF (reference sequence). CDR3: CATSRDGTANTEAFF. The DNA for the CDR3 is TGTGCCACCAGCAGAGATGGGACGGCGAACACTGAAGCTTTCTTT.

This chain connects TRBV11-2 to TRBJ1-1; 7 nucleotides agree with TRBD1. The trim removed 2 bases at V and 0 bases at J, leaving 3 bases unmatched. Germline CDR1 reads SGHAT; CDR2 reads FQNNGV. This CDR3 contains 15 residues. CDR3 protein: CASSLRGQMNTEAFF. DNA of the CDR3: TGTGCCAGCAGCTTAAGGGGACAGATGAACACTGAAGCTTTCTTT. The entire variable domain, with the rest obtained from reference TRBV11-2 and TRBJ1-1, is as follows: EAGVAQSPRYKIIEKRQSVAFWCNPISGHATLYWYQQILGQGPKLLIQFQNNGVVDDSQLPKDRFSAERLKGVDSTLKIQPAKLEDSAVYLCASSLRGQMNTEAFFGQGTRLTVV.

V is TRBV5-1 and J is TRBJ2-1, with D perhaps TRBD2 (6 bases). This CDR3 spans 16 amino acids. CDR1 and CDR2 (germline): SGHRS, YFSETQ. With 0 bases removed from V and 1 base from J, the gap between germline ends came to 11 bases. The DNA of the CDR3 is TGCGCCAGCAGCTTGGAGGATGCGGGGTCCTACAATGAGCAGTTCTTC. Translated: CASSLEDAGSYNEQFF.

This rearrangement joins TRBV28 to TRBJ2-7; 10 bases are a match to TRBD2. The trim removed 4 bases at V and 0 bases at J, leaving 15 bases unmatched. The CDR3 consists of 19 residues. Germline V lookup: CDR1 MDHEN, CDR2 SYDVKM. The CDR3 loop is CASSYRPSGRISSSYEQYF. DNA of the CDR3: TGTGCCAGCAGTTACCGGCCTAGCGGGAGAATATCGAGCTCCTACGAGCAGTACTTC. Looking up the rest from reference TRBV28 and TRBJ2-7 gives the full variable domain: DVKVTQSSRYLVKRTGEKVFLECVQDMDHENMFWYRQDPGLGLRLIYFSYDVKMKEKGDIPEGYSVSREKKERFSLILESASTNQTSMYLCASSYRPSGRISSSYEQYFGPGTRLTVT.

This chain joins TRBV7-9 and TRBJ1-3, with a tentative D call TRBD1 (6 bases). The CDR3 sequence is 16 residues long. Germline CDR1 reads SEHNR; CDR2 reads FQNEAQ (reference sequence). The V end was cut by 3 bases, the J end by 3 bases, with 15 bases between. CDR3 residues: CASSFSRQASGNTIYF. The CDR3 DNA is TGTGCCAGCAGCTTTTCGAGACAGGCTAGTGGAAACACCATATATTTT.

A few counts support this clonotype. The chain uses TRBV10-2 and TRBJ2-3; no reliable D call. Germline V gives CDR1 WSHSY, CDR2 SAAADI. CDR3 length: 17 amino acids. V lost 2 bases, J lost 1 base, and 16 bases lay in between. CDR3 protein: CASSEPRKTPGTDTQYF. Written as DNA, the CDR3 is TGCGCCAGCAGTGAGCCAAGGAAGACGCCAGGCACAGATACGCAGTATTTT.